Listed below are T cell receptor beta chains from one sample, sequenced in a study of vaccination and CD4 T cells after COVID-19. Via MiXCR, TCRdb re-called the PCR reads, giving one row per CDR3 protein. This table has approximately 40,000 distinct CDR3 sequences, 36% appearing once. Source: CD4+ T cells from blood, taken about 7 months after SARS-CoV-2 vaccination. The source is a human donor who had recovered from COVID-19. Both conserved end residues are part of each CDR3. Each record gives: J gene, clone size, V gene, D gene, CDR3 DNA, CDR3 protein. A D gene is named only where the DNA matches it firmly. Clone size, where shown, is once, few, many, or a class for clones that have expanded.

>TRBJ2-3|-|TRBV27|-
TGTGCCAGCAGTTTGGCCTTCACAGATACGCAGTATTTT
CASSLAFTDTQYF
>TRBJ2-3|few|TRBV2|-
TGTGCCAGCATAGCCTCTCTGCCGGGAGTGGCAGATACGCAGTATTTT
CASIASLPGVADTQYF
>TRBJ2-1|-|TRBV27|-
TGTGCCAGCAGTTTTTCGGGTGGGATAATATACAATGAGCAGTTCTTC
CASSFSGGIIYNEQFF
>TRBJ2-2|few|TRBV28|-
TGTGCCAGCAGCCCAACACAGGGGAACACCGGGGAGCTGTTTTTT
CASSPTQGNTGELFF
>TRBJ2-2|-|TRBV20-1|TRBD1
TGCAGTGCCCGGGACAGGGAGTCGTACACCGGGGAGCTGTTTTTT
CSARDRESYTGELFF
>TRBJ2-2|-|TRBV12-3/TRBV12-4|-
TGTGCCAGCACCGCCGGGGGAACCGGGGAGCTGTTTTTT
CASTAGGTGELFF
>TRBJ2-4|few|TRBV7-2|TRBD1
TGTGCCAGCAGCTTAGCAATCACGACAGGGGGCTTCATTCAGTACTTC
CASSLAITTGGFIQYF
>TRBJ2-7|-|TRBV28|TRBD2
TGTGCCAGCAGTCCCCGGACTAGCGGGAGGGCCAAGCAGTACTTC
CASSPRTSGRAKQYF
>TRBJ2-1|-|TRBV19|TRBD1
TGTGCCAGTAGTCGGACAGGATCCCTGAGAGTCTACAATGAGCAGTTCTTC
CASSRTGSLRVYNEQFF
>TRBJ1-1|-|TRBV15|-
TGTGCCACCAGCAGAGATCGCGGGGGGTCAAGGAACACTGAAGCTTTCTTT
CATSRDRGGSRNTEAFF
>TRBJ2-3|-|TRBV12-3/TRBV12-4|-
TGTGCCAGCATCGAGGAAGATACGCAGTATTTT
CASIEEDTQYF
>TRBJ2-1|few|TRBV27|TRBD1
TGTGCCAGCAGTCGGCGGACAGGGGGGTACAATGAGCAGTTCTTC
CASSRRTGGYNEQFF